The 6 T cell receptor beta chains below come from one sample, sequenced in a study of blood T cell repertoires in COVID-19. Measured with immunoSEQ multiplex PCR; TCRdb has only the in-frame clones, and not every one. Among about 45,000 clones, 86% were seen once, and the ten largest hold about a tenth. Sequencing was done on a sample of peripheral blood. Receptors were obtained from a human donor in a cohort sampled during active COVID-19.

This rearrangement joins TRBV2 to TRBJ1-4; tentatively, D is TRBD1 (6 bases). Germline V gives CDR1 SNHLY, CDR2 FYNNEI. The CDR3 totals 16 residues. V shed 5 bases and J shed 4 bases, with 17 bases lying between them. CDR3 protein: CASSPMVGADNEKLFF. The CDR3 coding sequence is TGTGCCAGCAGTCCAATGGTGGGGGCGGATAATGAAAAACTGTTTTTT.

The chain recombines TRBV6-5 with TRBJ1-4, with D possibly TRBD1 on 5 matching bases. CDR1 and CDR2 (germline): MNHEY, SVGAGI. V was trimmed by 2 bases and J by 7 bases, leaving 11 bases between them. The CDR3 spans 14 residues. Here the CDR3 reads CASSYGRVGEKLFF. The CDR3 DNA is TGTGCCAGCAGTTACGGCAGGGTGGGTGAAAAACTGTTTTTT.

This clone is a singleton in its sample. The chain employs TRBV7-9 and TRBJ2-3; 8 bases fit TRBD1. The trim removed 8 bases at V and 2 bases at J, leaving 9 bases unmatched. The CDR3 has 15 amino acids. CDR1 SEHNR and CDR2 FQNEAQ come from the germline V gene (reference sequence). This CDR3 reads CASSRGTGPTDTQYF. The DNA for the CDR3 is TGTGCCAGCTCCCGGGGGACAGGTCCCACAGATACGCAGTATTTT.

V gene TRBV27 combines with J gene TRBJ2-7; a possible D gene is TRBD1 (6 bases). In germline, CDR1 is MNHEY, CDR2 SMNVEV (reference sequence). The CDR3 has 15 residues. The germline V and J ends were trimmed by 5 bases and 0 bases, with 14 bases remaining between them. CDR3 DNA: TGTGCCAGCAGTCCTACAGGGTCCGCCTCCTACGAGCAGTACTTC. Protein product: CASSPTGSASYEQYF.

The J gene is TRBJ1-4, the V gene TRBV6-5, with 8 nucleotides matching TRBD1. The CDR3 runs to 14 residues. Germline CDR1 and CDR2: MNHEY and SVGAGI. The trim removed 5 bases at V and 8 bases at J, leaving 7 bases unmatched. As DNA, the CDR3 is TGTGCCAGCAGTCCTACAGGGGGACGAGAAAAACTGTTTTTT. As protein: CASSPTGGREKLFF.

This clone was observed a handful of times. The genes are TRBV5-1 and TRBJ1-2, with D possibly TRBD1 on 5 matching bases. Germline V gives CDR1 SGHRS, CDR2 YFSETQ. The CDR3 consists of 14 residues. V dropped 4 bases and J dropped 3 bases, with 13 bases sitting between them. The CDR3 sequence is CASSPETVYYGYTF. The DNA for the CDR3 is TGCGCCAGCAGCCCCGAGACAGTTTACTATGGCTACACCTTC.